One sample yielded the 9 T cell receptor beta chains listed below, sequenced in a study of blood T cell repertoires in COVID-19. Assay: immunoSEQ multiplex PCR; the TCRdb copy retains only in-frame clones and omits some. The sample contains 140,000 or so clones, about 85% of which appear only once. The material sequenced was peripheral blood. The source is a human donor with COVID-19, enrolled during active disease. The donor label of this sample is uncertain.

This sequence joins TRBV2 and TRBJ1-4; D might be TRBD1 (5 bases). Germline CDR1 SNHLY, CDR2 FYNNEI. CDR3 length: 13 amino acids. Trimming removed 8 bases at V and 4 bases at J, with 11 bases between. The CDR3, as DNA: TGTGCCAGCCTCCCAGGGATTAATGAAAAACTGTTTTTT. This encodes CASLPGINEKLFF.

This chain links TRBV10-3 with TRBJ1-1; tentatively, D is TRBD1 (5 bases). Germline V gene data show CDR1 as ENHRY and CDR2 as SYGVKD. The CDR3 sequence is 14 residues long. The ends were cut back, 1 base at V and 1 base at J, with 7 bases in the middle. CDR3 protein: CAISEFTGNTEAFF. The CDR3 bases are TGTGCCATCAGTGAGTTTACAGGGAACACTGAAGCTTTCTTT.

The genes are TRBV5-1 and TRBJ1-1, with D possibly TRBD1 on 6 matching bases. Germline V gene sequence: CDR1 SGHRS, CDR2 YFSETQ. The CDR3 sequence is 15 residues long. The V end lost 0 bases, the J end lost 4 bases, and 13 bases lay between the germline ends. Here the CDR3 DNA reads TGCGCCAGCAGCTTGGAGGGGGGGCTAGGCACTGAAGCTTTCTTT. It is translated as CASSLEGGLGTEAFF.

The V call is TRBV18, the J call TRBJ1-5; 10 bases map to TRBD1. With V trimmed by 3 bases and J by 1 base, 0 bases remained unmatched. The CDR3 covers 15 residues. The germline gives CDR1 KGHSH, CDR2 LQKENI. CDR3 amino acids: CASSPDRGSNQPQHF. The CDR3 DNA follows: TGTGCCAGCTCACCGGACAGGGGGAGCAATCAGCCCCAGCATTTT.

CDR3 in DNA: TGTGCCAGTAGTATAGAACCGGGACTAGCGGGGGGCGAGCAGTACTTC. Protein sequence: CASSIEPGLAGGEQYF. The chain joins TRBV19 to TRBJ2-7; TRBD2 matches at 15 bases. This CDR3 comprises 16 residues. With V trimmed by 0 bases and J by 6 bases, 3 bases remained unmatched. Germline values: CDR1 LNHDA, CDR2 SQIVND (reference sequence).

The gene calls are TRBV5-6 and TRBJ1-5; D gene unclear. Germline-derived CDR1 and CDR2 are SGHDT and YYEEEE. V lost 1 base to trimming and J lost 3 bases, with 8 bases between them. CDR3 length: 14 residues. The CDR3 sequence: CASSLFQNNQPQHF. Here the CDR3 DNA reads TGTGCCAGCAGCTTGTTTCAGAACAATCAGCCCCAGCATTTT.

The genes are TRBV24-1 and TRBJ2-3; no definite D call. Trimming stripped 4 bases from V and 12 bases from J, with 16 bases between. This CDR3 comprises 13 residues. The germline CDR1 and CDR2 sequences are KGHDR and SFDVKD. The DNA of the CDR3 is TGTGCCACCAGTGACCGCGAACTCCCACTTCAGTATTTT. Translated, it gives CATSDRELPLQYF.

This chain's CDR3 is CATSRGLAGDYEQYF. The CDR3 DNA is TGTGCCACCAGCAGAGGACTAGCGGGTGATTACGAGCAGTACTTC. The J gene is TRBJ2-7, the V gene TRBV15; 10 nucleotides line up with TRBD2. In germline, CDR1 is LNHNV, CDR2 YYDKDF (reference sequence). The CDR3 loop spans 15 amino acids. V lost 1 base and J lost 4; bases outside the gene matches: 4.

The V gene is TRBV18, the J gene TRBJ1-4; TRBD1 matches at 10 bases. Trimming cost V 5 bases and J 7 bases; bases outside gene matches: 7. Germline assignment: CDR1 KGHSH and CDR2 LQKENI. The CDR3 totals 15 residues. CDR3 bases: TGTGCCAGCTCAGACGGGACAGGGGTTTTTGAAAAACTGTTTTTT. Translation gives CASSDGTGVFEKLFF.